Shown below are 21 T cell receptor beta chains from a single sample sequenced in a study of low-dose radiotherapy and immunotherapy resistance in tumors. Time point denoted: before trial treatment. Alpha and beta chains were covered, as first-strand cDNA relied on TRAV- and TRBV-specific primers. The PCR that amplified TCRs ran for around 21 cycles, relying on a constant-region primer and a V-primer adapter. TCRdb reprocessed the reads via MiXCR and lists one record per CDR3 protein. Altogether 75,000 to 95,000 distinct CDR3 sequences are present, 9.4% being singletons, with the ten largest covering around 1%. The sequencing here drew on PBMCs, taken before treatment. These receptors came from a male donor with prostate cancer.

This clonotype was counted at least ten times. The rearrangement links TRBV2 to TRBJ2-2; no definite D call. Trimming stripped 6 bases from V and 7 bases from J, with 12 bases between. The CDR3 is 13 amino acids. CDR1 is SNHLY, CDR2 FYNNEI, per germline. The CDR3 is CASSTEFGGELFF. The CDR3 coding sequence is TGTGCCAGCAGCACAGAGTTTGGCGGGGAGCTGTTTTTT.

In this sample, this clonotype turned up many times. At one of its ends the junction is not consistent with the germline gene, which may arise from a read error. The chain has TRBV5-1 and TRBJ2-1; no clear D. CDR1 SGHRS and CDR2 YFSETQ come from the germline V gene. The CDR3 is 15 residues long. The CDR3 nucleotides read TGTGCCAGCAGCTTGGGCAGCAGCTCCTACAATGAGCAGTTCTTC. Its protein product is CASSLGSSSYNEQFF.

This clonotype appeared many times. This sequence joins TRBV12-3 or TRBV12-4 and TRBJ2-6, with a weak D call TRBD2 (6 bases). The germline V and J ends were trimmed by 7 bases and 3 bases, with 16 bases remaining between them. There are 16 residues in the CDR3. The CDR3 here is CASTPAGGYGANVLTF. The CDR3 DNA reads TGTGCCAGCACCCCGGCCGGGGGATATGGGGCCAACGTCCTGACTTTC.

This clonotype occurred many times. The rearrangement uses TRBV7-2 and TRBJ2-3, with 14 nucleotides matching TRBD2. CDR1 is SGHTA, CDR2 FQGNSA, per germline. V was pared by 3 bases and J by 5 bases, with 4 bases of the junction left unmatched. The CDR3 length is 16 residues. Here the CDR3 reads CASSLGGLAGVDTQYF. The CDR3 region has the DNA TGTGCCAGCAGCTTGGGGGGACTAGCGGGAGTAGATACGCAGTATTTT.

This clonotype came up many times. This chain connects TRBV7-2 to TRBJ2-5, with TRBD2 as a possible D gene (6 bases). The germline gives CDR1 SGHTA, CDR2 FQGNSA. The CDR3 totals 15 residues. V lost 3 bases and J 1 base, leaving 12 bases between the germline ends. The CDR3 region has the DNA TGTGCCAGCAGCTTCTGGCTAGCGAGCCAAGAGACCCAGTACTTC. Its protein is CASSFWLASQETQYF.

CDR3 region: CASSQDMNTEAFF. The CDR3 DNA sequence: TGTGCCAGCAGCCAGGACATGAACACTGAAGCTTTCTTT. The chain is built from TRBV28 and TRBJ1-1; D is perhaps TRBD1 (5 bases). Deletions cut 6 bases from V and 0 bases from J, with 8 bases between. Germline-derived CDR1 and CDR2 are MDHEN and SYDVKM. This CDR3 has 13 amino acids.

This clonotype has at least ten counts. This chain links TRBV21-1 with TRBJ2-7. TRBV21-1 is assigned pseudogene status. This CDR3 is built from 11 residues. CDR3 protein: CASSPHYEQYF. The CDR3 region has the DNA TGTGCCAGCAGCCCACACTACGAGCAGTACTTC.

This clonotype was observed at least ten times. The CDR3 spells CSVGQGASEKLFF. The CDR3 DNA reads as TGCAGCGTAGGACAGGGGGCGTCTGAAAAACTGTTTTTT. The chain is built from TRBV29-1 and TRBJ1-4, with TRBD1 matching 11 bases. The CDR3 has 13 amino acids. Germline V gene sequence: CDR1 SQVTM, CDR2 ANQGSEA. With V trimmed by 6 bases and J by 7 bases, 4 bases remained unmatched.

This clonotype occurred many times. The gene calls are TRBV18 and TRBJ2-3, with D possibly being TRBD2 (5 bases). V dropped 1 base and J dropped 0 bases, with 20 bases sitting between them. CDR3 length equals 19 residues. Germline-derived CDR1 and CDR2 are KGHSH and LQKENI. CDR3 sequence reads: CASSPRNRGYDASTDTQYF. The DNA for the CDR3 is TGTGCCAGCTCACCACGAAACCGGGGATACGATGCTAGCACAGATACGCAGTATTTT.

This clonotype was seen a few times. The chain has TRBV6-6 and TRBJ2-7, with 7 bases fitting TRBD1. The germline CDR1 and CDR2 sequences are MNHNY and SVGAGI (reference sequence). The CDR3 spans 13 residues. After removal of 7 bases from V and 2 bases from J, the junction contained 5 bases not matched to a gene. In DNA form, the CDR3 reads TGTGCCAGCACGCTTGACAGGGCCTACGAGCAGTACTTC. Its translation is CASTLDRAYEQYF.

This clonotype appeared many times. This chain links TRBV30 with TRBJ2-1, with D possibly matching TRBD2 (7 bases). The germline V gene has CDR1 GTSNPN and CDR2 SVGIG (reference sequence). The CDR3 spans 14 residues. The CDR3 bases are TGTGCTTGGGGGGGCCCGAGCTCCTACAATGAGCAGTTCTTC. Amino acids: CAWGGPSSYNEQFF.

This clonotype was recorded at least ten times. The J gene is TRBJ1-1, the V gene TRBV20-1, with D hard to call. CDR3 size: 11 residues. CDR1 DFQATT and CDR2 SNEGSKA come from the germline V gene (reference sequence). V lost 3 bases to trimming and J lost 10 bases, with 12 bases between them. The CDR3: CSASSGRGAFF. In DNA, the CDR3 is TGCAGTGCTAGTAGCGGACGTGGAGCTTTCTTT.

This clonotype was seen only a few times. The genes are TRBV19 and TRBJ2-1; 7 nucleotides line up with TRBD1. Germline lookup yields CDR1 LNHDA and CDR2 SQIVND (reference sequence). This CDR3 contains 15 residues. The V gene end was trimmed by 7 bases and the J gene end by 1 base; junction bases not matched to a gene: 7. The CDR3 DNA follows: TGTGCCAGTACCGAGACAGGGTCGTCCTACAATGAGCAGTTCTTC. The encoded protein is CASTETGSSYNEQFF. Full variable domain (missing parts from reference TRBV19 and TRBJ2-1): DGGITQSPKYLFRKEGQNVTLSCEQNLNHDAMYWYRQDPGQGLRLIYYSQIVNDFQKGDIAEGYSVSREKKESFPLTVTSAQKNPTAFYLCASTETGSSYNEQFFGPGTRLTVL.

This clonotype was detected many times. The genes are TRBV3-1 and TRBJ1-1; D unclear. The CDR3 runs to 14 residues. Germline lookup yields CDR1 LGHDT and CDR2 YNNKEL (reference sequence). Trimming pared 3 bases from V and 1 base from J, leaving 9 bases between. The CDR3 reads CASSHGKTNTEAFF. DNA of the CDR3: TGTGCCAGCAGCCACGGCAAGACGAACACTGAAGCTTTCTTT. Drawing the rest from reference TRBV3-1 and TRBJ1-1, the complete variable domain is DTAVSQTPKYLVTQMGNDKSIKCEQNLGHDTMYWYKQDSKKFLKIMFSYNNKELIINETVPNRFSPKSPDKAHLNLHINSLELGDSAVYFCASSHGKTNTEAFFGQGTRLTVV.

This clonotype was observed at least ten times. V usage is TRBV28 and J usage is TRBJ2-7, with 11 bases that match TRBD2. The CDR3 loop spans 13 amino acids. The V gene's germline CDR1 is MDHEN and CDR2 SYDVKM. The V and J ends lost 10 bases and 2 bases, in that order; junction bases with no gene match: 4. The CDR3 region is CATVAGGTYEQYF. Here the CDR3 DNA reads TGTGCCACCGTAGCGGGAGGGACCTACGAGCAGTACTTC.

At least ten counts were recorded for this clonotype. This chain's CDR3 is CAWSGTRGGAETQYF. For the CDR3, the DNA is TGTGCCTGGAGTGGGACTAGGGGGGGCGCAGAGACCCAGTACTTC. V usage is TRBV30 and J usage is TRBJ2-5; D is perhaps TRBD2 (7 bases). CDR3 length: 15 amino acids. The germline V gene encodes CDR1 GTSNPN and CDR2 SVGIG (reference sequence). Trimming cost V 1 base and J 4 bases, with 16 bases left between them.

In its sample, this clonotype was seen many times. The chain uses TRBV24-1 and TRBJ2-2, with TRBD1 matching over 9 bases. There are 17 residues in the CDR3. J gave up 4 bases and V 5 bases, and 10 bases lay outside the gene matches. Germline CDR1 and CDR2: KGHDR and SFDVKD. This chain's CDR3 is CATSGLSGTGTTGELFF. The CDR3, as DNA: TGTGCCACCAGTGGCCTTTCCGGGACAGGGACCACCGGGGAGCTGTTTTTT.

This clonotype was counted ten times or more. CDR3 region: CATSRDLAGAEQFF. As DNA, the CDR3 is TGTGCCACCAGCAGAGATCTAGCGGGAGCTGAGCAGTTCTTC. The chain links TRBV15 to TRBJ2-1; 10 bases agree with TRBD2. J lost 9 bases, V lost 0 bases, and 2 bases had no gene match. Germline assignment: CDR1 LNHNV and CDR2 YYDKDF (reference sequence). The CDR3 contains 14 residues.

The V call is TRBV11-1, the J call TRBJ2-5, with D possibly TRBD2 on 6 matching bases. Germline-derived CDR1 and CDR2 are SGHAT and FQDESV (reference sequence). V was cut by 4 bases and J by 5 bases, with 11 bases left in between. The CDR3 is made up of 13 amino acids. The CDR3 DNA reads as TGTGCCAGCAGCTCGTGGGGGAGGGAGACCCAGTACTTC. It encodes CASSSWGRETQYF.

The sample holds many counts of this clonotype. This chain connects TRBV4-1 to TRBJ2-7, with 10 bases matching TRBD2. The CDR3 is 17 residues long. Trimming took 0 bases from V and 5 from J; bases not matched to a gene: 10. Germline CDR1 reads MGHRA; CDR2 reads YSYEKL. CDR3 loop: CASSQDFVLAGLNEQYF. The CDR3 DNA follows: TGCGCCAGCAGCCAAGATTTTGTACTAGCGGGATTGAACGAGCAGTACTTC.

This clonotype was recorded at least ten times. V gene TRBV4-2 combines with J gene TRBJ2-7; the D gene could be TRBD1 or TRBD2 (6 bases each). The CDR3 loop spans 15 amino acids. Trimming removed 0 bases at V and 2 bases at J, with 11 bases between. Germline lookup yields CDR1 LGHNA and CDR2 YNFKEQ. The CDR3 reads CASSQESRGAYEQYF. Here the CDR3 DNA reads TGTGCCAGCAGCCAAGAAAGTAGGGGGGCCTACGAGCAGTACTTC.